Below are 27 T cell receptor beta chains sequenced from a single sample in a study of human T cells and chemical hapten exposure. TCRdb reprocessed the RACE reads via MiXCR and lists one record per CDR3 protein. Among around 340,000 distinct CDR3 sequences listed, around 7% were seen once. Time point of the sample: patch test 1, 2 weeks after DPC sensitization. Noted treatment: therapeutic diphenylcyclopropenone sensitization with weekly scalp DPC. Sequences were derived from whole blood, sampled in connection with sensitization to the hapten diphenylcyclopropenone (DPC). These receptors were obtained from a woman between 18 and 30 years old with alopecia areata. Some clones in this sample may be carry-over from other donors' samples.

This clonotype came up a few times. The chain couples TRBV25-1 to TRBJ1-5; TRBD1 agrees at 9 bases. CDR3 size: 18 residues. J gave up 6 bases and V 3 bases, and 15 bases lay outside the gene matches. The germline V gene encodes CDR1 MGHDK and CDR2 SYGVNS. CDR3 sequence reads: CASSEVSETGGIFQPQHF. CDR3 coding DNA: TGTGCCAGCAGTGAGGTTTCTGAAACAGGGGGCATTTTTCAGCCCCAGCATTTT. Full variable domain (rest looked up from reference TRBV25-1 and TRBJ1-5): EADIYQTPRYLVIGTGKKITLECSQTMGHDKMYWYQQDPGMELHLIHYSYGVNSTEKGDLSSESTVSRIRTEHFPLTLESARPSHTSQYLCASSEVSETGGIFQPQHFGDGTRLSIL.

This clonotype appeared many times. The genes are TRBV6-5 and TRBJ1-5, with D maybe TRBD1 (5 bases). The CDR3 runs to 14 residues. With 6 bases removed from V and 6 bases from J, the gap between germline ends came to 15 bases. The germline CDR1 and CDR2 sequences are MNHEY and SVGAGI. The CDR3 loop is CASRVRGGSQPQHF. DNA for the CDR3: TGTGCCAGCAGAGTAAGGGGAGGGTCTCAGCCCCAGCATTTT.

The genes are TRBV6-6 and TRBJ2-2; 7 positions match TRBD2. CDR1 MNHNY and CDR2 SVGAGI come from the germline V gene (reference sequence). The CDR3 runs 14 residues. V shed 8 bases, J shed 6 bases, and the junction held 9 bases outside the gene matches. CDR3 sequence reads: CASRPSGRAGELFF. The CDR3 DNA sequence: TGTGCCAGCCGTCCTAGCGGTAGGGCCGGGGAGCTGTTTTTT.

This clonotype was counted many times. This chain links TRBV6-2 or TRBV6-3 with TRBJ1-2; D uncertain. V dropped 8 bases and J dropped 1 base, with 8 bases sitting between them. There are 12 residues in the CDR3. Germline V gives CDR1 MNHEY, CDR2 SVGEGT. CDR3 amino acids: CASRRVNYGYTF. In nucleotides, the CDR3 is TGTGCCAGCCGGCGGGTTAACTATGGCTACACCTTC.

As concerns this clonotype: Just one base apart from a much larger clone, this may be a read error. This chain uses TRBV2 with TRBJ1-2, with 9 bases matching TRBD1. The CDR3 extends over 12 amino acids. CDR1 and CDR2 from the germline V gene are SNHLY and FYNNEI. The trim removed 6 bases at V and 4 bases at J, leaving 0 bases unmatched. CDR3 DNA sequence: TGTGCCAGCAGGACAGGGGGCTATGGCTACACCTTC. This encodes CASRTGGYGYTF.

This chain joins TRBV18 and TRBJ1-2; D not resolved. CDR1 KGHSH and CDR2 LQKENI come from the germline V gene. The V end was cut by 2 bases, the J end by 4 bases, with 17 bases between. This CDR3 spans 16 amino acids. For the CDR3, the DNA is TGTGCCAGCTCACCAAAATCTTCGTCCGTTGGCTATGGCTACACCTTC. Translation gives CASSPKSSSVGYGYTF. The full variable domain, in which reference TRBV18 and TRBJ1-2 provide the parts outside the CDR3, is NAGVMQNPRHLVRRRGQEARLRCSPMKGHSHVYWYRQLPEEGLKFMVYLQKENIIDESGMPKERFSAEFPKEGPSILRIQQVVRGDSAAYFCASSPKSSSVGYGYTFGSGTRLTVV.

This chain uses TRBV24-1 with TRBJ2-3; the D gene is possibly TRBD2 (5 bases). The germline gives CDR1 KGHDR, CDR2 SFDVKD. This CDR3 spans 15 amino acids. Trimming took 9 bases from V and 2 from J, leaving 17 bases between them. CDR3 DNA: TGTGCCACCCCCCCGGCGGGTACAAACACAGATACGCAGTATTTT. Translated: CATPPAGTNTDTQYF.

Ten or more counts support this clonotype. The gene calls are TRBV20-1 and TRBJ2-2, with TRBD2 matching 14 bases. V shed 3 bases, J shed 0 bases, and the junction held 6 bases outside the gene matches. This CDR3 has 18 amino acids. Germline V gene sequence: CDR1 DFQATT, CDR2 SNEGSKA (reference sequence). The CDR3 here is CSARFRLAGGPNTGELFF. Written as DNA, the CDR3 is TGCAGTGCTAGGTTCCGACTAGCGGGGGGGCCGAACACCGGGGAGCTGTTTTTT.

The V call is TRBV10-3, the J call TRBJ2-5, with 7 nucleotides matching TRBD1. Trimming took 6 bases from V and 1 from J; bases not matched to a gene: 8. Germline CDR1 and CDR2: ENHRY and SYGVKD. This CDR3 contains 15 residues. CDR3 coding DNA: TGTGCCATCAGCGGCTCTGACAGGGCCCAAGAGACCCAGTACTTC. It yields the protein CAISGSDRAQETQYF.

In this sample, this clonotype turned up many times. CDR3 loop: CASSLVSNYGYTF. CDR3 in DNA: TGTGCCAGCAGTTTGGTCAGTAACTATGGCTACACCTTC. The chain couples TRBV12-3 or TRBV12-4 to TRBJ1-2, with D unclear. CDR3 length equals 13 residues. Trimming pared 3 bases from V and 1 base from J, leaving 6 bases between.

J is TRBJ2-6 and V is TRBV4-2, with 7 bases matching TRBD1. Germline CDR1 and CDR2: LGHNA and YNFKEQ. Losses at the gene ends were 4 bases for V and 0 bases for J; bases not matched to a gene: 9. CDR3 size: 18 residues. CDR3 region: CASSPRDSAFSGANVLTF. The CDR3 DNA sequence: TGTGCCAGCAGCCCCCGGGACAGCGCATTCTCTGGGGCCAACGTCCTGACTTTC.

Only a few counts were recorded for this clonotype. The rearrangement uses TRBV5-5 and TRBJ2-2; 9 positions match TRBD1. Germline-derived CDR1 and CDR2 are SGHKS and YYEKEE (reference sequence). V lost 0 bases to trimming and J lost 0 bases; unmatched junction nucleotides: 9. The length of the CDR3 is 19 residues. CDR3 in DNA: TGTGCCAGCAGCTTGGCCGGGACAGGGAAAATCTCGAACACCGGGGAGCTGTTTTTT. Translated: CASSLAGTGKISNTGELFF.

This clonotype was detected ten times or more. V and J are TRBV2 and TRBJ2-1; D call uncertain. Trimming left V 2 bases short and J 5 bases short, with 16 bases between. The CDR3 has 16 residues. Germline CDR1 SNHLY, CDR2 FYNNEI. Written as DNA, the CDR3 is TGTGCCAGCAGTGAACGACTGGCGGTCAGAAACAATGAGCAGTTCTTC. Protein sequence: CASSERLAVRNNEQFF. The full variable domain, in which reference TRBV2 and TRBJ2-1 provide the parts outside the CDR3, is EPEVTQTPSHQVTQMGQEVILRCVPISNHLYFYWYRQILGQKVEFLVSFYNNEISEKSEIFDDQFSVERPDGSNFTLKIRSTKLEDSAMYFCASSERLAVRNNEQFFGPGTRLTVL.

In this sample, this clonotype turned up a few times. V gene TRBV5-6 combines with J gene TRBJ2-5, with D possibly TRBD1 on 6 matching bases. Germline V gives CDR1 SGHDT, CDR2 YYEEEE. Trimming took 4 bases from V and 1 from J, leaving 17 bases between them. The CDR3 is 16 residues long. CDR3 amino acids: CASSRPLGQLQETQYF. CDR3 sequence (DNA): TGTGCCAGCAGCCGCCCATTAGGACAGCTCCAAGAGACCCAGTACTTC.

This clonotype was seen repeatedly, ten times or more. The rearrangement joins TRBV7-2 to TRBJ2-7; TRBD1 matches 8 bases. V gave up 5 bases and J gave up 0 bases; unmatched junction bases: 3. Germline V CDR1 and CDR2: SGHTA, FQGNSA. The CDR3 contains 14 residues. The chain's CDR3 is CASSPGGPSYEQYF. The CDR3 nucleotides are TGTGCCAGCAGCCCAGGGGGCCCCTCCTACGAGCAGTACTTC.

This clonotype turned up a few times. The chain is built from TRBV6-5 and TRBJ1-2, with TRBD1 matching 9 bases. V lost 4 bases and J lost 1; bases outside the gene matches: 7. The V gene's germline CDR1 is MNHEY and CDR2 SVGAGI. The CDR3 has 16 amino acids. Here the CDR3 DNA reads TGTGCCAGCAGTTCAGCTCGACAGGGGGGTAACTATGGCTACACCTTC. This sequence encodes CASSSARQGGNYGYTF.

This clonotype has a count of ten or more. CDR3: CASSLVPRETDTQYF. The CDR3 DNA follows: TGTGCCAGCAGCTTAGTCCCCAGGGAGACAGATACGCAGTATTTT. V is TRBV7-9 and J is TRBJ2-3; TRBD1 or TRBD2 may be the D gene (5 bases each). The CDR3 contains 15 residues. Germline V CDR1 and CDR2: SEHNR, FQNEAQ (reference sequence). Trimming shortened V by 1 base and J by 3 bases, and 11 bases separated the two germline ends.

The table lists this clonotype with many counts. V and J are TRBV28 and TRBJ2-7, with D unclear. The germline V gene encodes CDR1 MDHEN and CDR2 SYDVKM. There are 11 residues in the CDR3. V lost 3 bases and J 5 bases, leaving 5 bases between the germline ends. The CDR3 loop is CASSFRDEQYF. In DNA, the CDR3 is TGTGCCAGCAGTTTTCGGGACGAGCAGTACTTC.

The chain is built from TRBV20-1 and TRBJ2-2, with D possibly matching TRBD1 (6 bases). CDR1 is DFQATT, CDR2 SNEGSKA, per germline (reference sequence). V was cut by 1 base and J by 0 bases, with 9 bases left in between. This CDR3 region has 15 residues. The CDR3 here is CSARGGQSNTGELFF. For the CDR3, the DNA is TGCAGTGCTAGAGGGGGACAATCGAACACCGGGGAGCTGTTTTTT.

This rearrangement joins TRBV6-2 or TRBV6-3 to TRBJ2-2; 9 nucleotides match TRBD1. CDR1 is MNHEY and CDR2 is SVGEGT in the germline V gene. Germline trimming cut 6 bases from V and 2 bases from J; bases unmatched to any gene: 7. The CDR3 totals 16 residues. The CDR3 loop is CASSRGQGANTGELFF. As DNA, the CDR3 is TGTGCCAGCAGCCGGGGACAGGGCGCCAACACCGGGGAGCTGTTTTTT.

This clonotype was picked up a small number of times. The chain is built from TRBV5-1 and TRBJ2-2, with D possibly being TRBD2 (5 bases). The CDR3 runs 11 residues. CDR1 is SGHRS, CDR2 YFSETQ, per germline. With 6 bases removed from V and 15 bases from J, the gap between germline ends came to 15 bases. This CDR3 reads CASTLATSMFF. CDR3 nucleotide sequence: TGCGCCAGCACCTTAGCGACTTCAATGTTTTTT.

This clonotype was observed at least ten times. The chain carries TRBV6-2 or TRBV6-3 and TRBJ2-1; TRBD2 agrees at 8 bases. The CDR3 runs to 15 residues. The germline V gene has CDR1 MNHEY and CDR2 SVGEGT. J gave up 4 bases and V 4 bases, and 6 bases lay outside the gene matches. The CDR3 loop is CASSWSGGAYNEQFF. Written as DNA, the CDR3 is TGTGCCAGCAGTTGGAGCGGGGGAGCATACAATGAGCAGTTCTTC.

This clonotype has more than one count but fewer than ten. This sequence joins TRBV29-1 and TRBJ2-2; 10 bases match TRBD2. In germline, CDR1 is SQVTM, CDR2 ANQGSEA. The CDR3 consists of 14 residues. V lost 6 bases to trimming and J lost 6 bases; unmatched junction nucleotides: 7. CDR3 loop: CSVWLAGVSGELFF. CDR3 coding DNA: TGCAGCGTGTGGCTAGCGGGGGTGTCCGGGGAGCTGTTTTTT.

The rearrangement links TRBV5-1 to TRBJ2-1; no firm D call. V was pared by 3 bases and J by 15 bases, with 22 bases between. CDR3 length: 14 amino acids. CDR1 is SGHRS, CDR2 YFSETQ, per germline. Here the CDR3 reads CASSSTGPVAFPFF. The CDR3 DNA sequence: TGCGCCAGCAGCTCCACTGGGCCAGTAGCTTTCCCGTTCTTC.

This chain joins TRBV29-1 and TRBJ1-1, with D possibly matching TRBD1 (5 bases). CDR3 length equals 11 residues. Germline V lookup: CDR1 SQVTM, CDR2 ANQGSEA. V was clipped by 1 base and J by 8 bases, with 8 bases between them. The CDR3 is CSVEGGVEAFF. The CDR3 DNA is TGCAGCGTTGAAGGAGGGGTCGAAGCTTTCTTT. The variable domain in full, with the rest retrieved from reference TRBV29-1 and TRBJ1-1, is SAVISQKPSRDICQRGTSLTIQCQVDSQVTMMFWYRQQPGQSLTLIATANQGSEATYESGFVIDKFPISRPNLTFSTLTVSNMSPEDSSIYLCSVEGGVEAFFGQGTRLTVV.

This clonotype appeared many times. The genes are TRBV3-1 and TRBJ1-1; TRBD1 matches 10 bases. The germline CDR1 and CDR2 sequences are LGHDT and YNNKEL (reference sequence). The ends lost 6 bases at V and 7 bases at J; junction bases unmatched: 8. The CDR3 runs 14 residues. The CDR3 loop reads CASSLWDRGGEAFF. Here the CDR3 DNA reads TGTGCCAGCAGTCTATGGGACAGGGGAGGTGAAGCTTTCTTT.

The chain links TRBV6-5 to TRBJ2-5; the D is unclear. The CDR3 extends over 15 amino acids. The germline V gene has CDR1 MNHEY and CDR2 SVGAGI. V dropped 5 bases and J dropped 5 bases, with 18 bases sitting between them. CDR3 sequence: CASSRSAGLPETQYF. CDR3 nucleotide sequence: TGTGCCAGCAGTCGCTCCGCCGGGCTTCCGGAGACCCAGTACTTC.